The 5 T cell receptor beta chains in this list originate from one sample, sequenced in a study of CD8+ T cells in alopecia areata. RNA extraction and reverse transcription yielded cDNA as sequencing template. Sequencing used immunoSEQ multiplex PCR; TCRdb keeps in-frame clones, though not all of them. Among 200,000 to 250,000 clones, around three fifths were seen once, and the ten largest hold roughly 1.6%. Treatment noted: oral pan-JAK inhibitor, 5-10 mg twice daily. The source material was CD4+ T cells sorted from blood, sampled at week 4, from a patient treated with tofacitinib. The receptors were sampled from a human donor with alopecia areata.

This clone was seen only a few times. This sequence joins TRBV2 and TRBJ2-3; possible D gene TRBD1, 6 bases. V lost 6 bases and J lost 5, with 12 bases in between. This CDR3 is 13 amino acids long. Germline values: CDR1 SNHLY, CDR2 FYNNEI. The DNA for the CDR3 is TGTGCCAGCAGGGCGAAGGGGGAAGATACGCAGTATTTT. It translates to CASRAKGEDTQYF.

This clone appeared once. The chain uses TRBV13 and TRBJ1-2; D is uncertain. This CDR3 comprises 14 residues. Germline CDR1 and CDR2: PRHDT and FYEKMQ (reference sequence). Trimming pared 3 bases from V and 1 base from J, leaving 9 bases between. CDR3 sequence: CASSLGPDNYGYTF. As DNA, the CDR3 is TGTGCCAGCAGCTTGGGTCCCGATAACTATGGCTACACCTTC.

This clone has ten or more counts. The chain has TRBV27 and TRBJ2-7, with TRBD2 matching 7 bases. Germline values: CDR1 MNHEY, CDR2 SMNVEV (reference sequence). The CDR3 covers 14 residues. V shed 2 bases, J shed 0 bases, and the junction held 1 base outside the gene matches. The CDR3 DNA reads TGTGCCAGCAGTTTAACGGGGGGCTCCTACGAGCAGTACTTC. Residues: CASSLTGGSYEQYF.

A few counts support this clone. The chain is built from TRBV6-6 and TRBJ2-1; 7 nucleotides match TRBD2. V trimming: 6 bases; J trimming: 5 bases; junction bases outside the gene matches: 7. The germline V gene has CDR1 MNHNY and CDR2 SVGAGI (reference sequence). The CDR3 is 14 amino acids. CDR3 sequence: CASSLGGSNNEQFF. CDR3 bases: TGTGCCAGCAGCCTCGGGGGGTCTAACAATGAGCAGTTCTTC.

The J gene is TRBJ2-7, the V gene TRBV11-2; the D call may be TRBD1 or TRBD2 (5 bases each). From germline, CDR1 is SGHAT and CDR2 FQNNGV. The V end lost 3 bases, the J end lost 2 bases, and 14 bases lay between the germline ends. The CDR3 is 15 amino acids. The CDR3 nucleotides read TGTGCCAGCAGCTTCGGCCCGCAGGGAGCCTACGAGCAGTACTTC. This encodes CASSFGPQGAYEQYF.